This TCR beta chain was captured in a study of blood T cell repertoires in COVID-19. Study in general: Spain, Italy and the United States supplied samples that represented acute and convalescent COVID-19. T cells, B-cell-depleted T cells, or PBMCs supplied cDNA or gDNA.

Source study methods: Reference gene primers were amplified, and this amplification served to estimate nucleated cell counts. Method: immunoSEQ multiplex PCR; TCRdb's copy keeps in-frame clones and lacks some. V, J and clone size were drawn from that table, and D and trimming were deduced from the DNA. The sample holds just over 150,000 clones; over 75% are singletons and the top ten take 15%. The V and J ends lost 4 bases and 1 base respectively, with 6 bases between them. This CDR3 has 13 residues. Germline V gene sequence: CDR1 SNHLY, CDR2 FYNNEI. The chain uses TRBV2 and TRBJ2-3; no definite D call. This TCR was sampled from a woman between 40 and 50 years old with acute or convalescent COVID-19. Material: peripheral blood. This CDR3 is CASSVFRTDTQYF. DNA of the CDR3: TGTGCCAGCAGTGTCTTCCGCACAGATACGCAGTATTTT.